This T cell receptor beta chain derives from a study of T cells in Graves' hyperthyroidism and ophthalmopathy. Study at large: Peripheral blood specimens were obtained at initial diagnosis, prior to any treatment. Study-wide findings and caveats: Researchers found most expanded thyroid clonotypes above 0.001 in blood as well.

The CDR3 spans 16 residues. Per germline, CDR1 SGHRS and CDR2 YFSETQ. Trimming took off 4 bases at V and 0 bases at J, with 16 bases between the two ends. RNA transcripts yielded amplified TCR beta CDR3 regions. Carried out on the TCR CDR3, a first-round RT-PCR used the HTBI primer set. TCRdb reprocessed the multiplex PCR reads via MiXCR and lists one record per CDR3 protein. The sample records some 400,000 distinct CDR3 sequences, 19% being singletons. Stable hyperthyroidism: no ophthalmopathy progression over 18 months of follow-up. PBMCs were derived from 7.5 to 10 ml fresh peripheral blood. Of note for this clonotype: Antigen: not known.

This receptor was identified in a woman under 30 with Graves' hyperthyroidism. The genes are TRBV5-1 and TRBJ1-1; possibly TRBD1 for D (6 bases). Material: blood. The CDR3 region is CASSLNRDTLNTEAFF. The CDR3 nucleotides read TGCGCCAGCAGCCTGAACCGGGACACCTTGAACACTGAAGCTTTCTTT.